A single sample gave rise to the 8 T cell receptor beta chains below, sequenced in a study of T cells after yellow fever vaccination. From the 5' RACE reads, TCRdb called clonotypes with MiXCR, one entry per CDR3 protein. The sample lists around 300,000 distinct CDR3 sequences, 10% to 15% occurring once. The sample here was CD4+ T cells sorted from PBMCs, taken 45 days after the yellow fever booster vaccination. The receptors come from a man aged 25 to 40 who received the YFV17D yellow fever vaccine.

This clonotype was observed a few times. The J gene is TRBJ2-3, the V gene TRBV7-8; tentative D call: TRBD2 (7 bases). V was trimmed by 1 base and J by 6 bases, leaving 14 bases between them. Germline-derived CDR1 and CDR2 are SGHVS and FQNEAQ. The CDR3 has 15 amino acids. The CDR3 DNA is TGTGCCAGCAGCTTAGGAGGGGGGGCTCCGGATACGCAGTATTTT. Translation gives CASSLGGGAPDTQYF. The full variable domain, in which reference TRBV7-8 and TRBJ2-3 provide the parts outside the CDR3, is GAGVSQSPRYKVAKRGQDVALRCDPISGHVSLFWYQQALGQGPEFLTYFQNEAQLDKSGLPSDRFFAERPEGSVSTLKIQRTQQEDSAVYLCASSLGGGAPDTQYFGPGTRLTVL.

The table lists this clonotype with a few counts. The chain couples TRBV20-1 to TRBJ2-3, with 9 positions matching TRBD2. CDR3 length equals 15 residues. Germline lookup yields CDR1 DFQATT and CDR2 SNEGSKA (reference sequence). With 5 bases clipped from V and 5 bases from J, the junction kept 11 bases outside the gene matches. The CDR3 region has the DNA TGCAGTGCTCTTGGGCTAGCGGGAATAATAGATACGCAGTATTTT. This translates into CSALGLAGIIDTQYF.

The table lists this clonotype with a count of one. The genes are TRBV5-1 and TRBJ2-3; possibly TRBD2 for D (6 bases). Germline values: CDR1 SGHRS, CDR2 YFSETQ. The CDR3 covers 14 residues. V lost 4 bases, J lost 2 bases, and 11 bases lay in between. Here the CDR3 reads CASSGGVATDTQYF. The CDR3, as DNA: TGCGCCAGCAGCGGAGGGGTGGCCACAGATACGCAGTATTTT.

This clonotype was recorded a few times. The J gene is TRBJ2-1, the V gene TRBV7-2, with 8 bases lining up with TRBD2. This CDR3 has 15 residues. V lost 5 bases to trimming and J lost 3 bases; unmatched junction nucleotides: 6. Germline V gene lookup returns CDR1 SGHTA and CDR2 FQGNSA. The CDR3, as DNA: TGTGCCAGCAGCGACCGGACTAGCAGCTACAATGAGCAGTTCTTC. Translated, it gives CASSDRTSSYNEQFF.

In this sample, this clonotype turned up a few times. The chain is built from TRBV4-3 and TRBJ2-7; D unclear. V dropped 1 base and J dropped 4 bases, with 8 bases sitting between them. The germline CDR1 and CDR2 sequences are LGHNA and YSLEER. This CDR3 is 13 amino acids long. CDR3 loop: CASSQVLKYEQYF. The CDR3 region has the DNA TGCGCCAGCAGCCAAGTGCTGAAATACGAGCAGTACTTC.

A word on this clonotype: The junction departs from the called germline gene at one end, perhaps through a read error. J is TRBJ2-7 and V is TRBV5-1; the match to TRBD1 covers 7 bases. The CDR3 is made up of 15 amino acids. CDR1 is SGHRS and CDR2 is YFSETQ in the germline V gene. Written as DNA, the CDR3 is TGCGCCAGCAGCGCGAGGACAGGAGCCTCCTACGTGCAGTACTTC. It yields the protein CASSARTGASYVQYF.

This clonotype was recorded at least ten times. This chain connects TRBV7-8 to TRBJ2-7; D is undetermined. Trimming stripped 1 base from V and 6 bases from J, with 7 bases between. Germline V gene sequence: CDR1 SGHVS, CDR2 FQNEAQ. This CDR3 has 12 residues. The chain's CDR3 is CASSLGVSEQYF. The CDR3 nucleotides are TGTGCCAGCAGCTTAGGGGTTTCCGAGCAGTACTTC.

The chain employs TRBV18 and TRBJ2-3, with a tentative D call TRBD2 (6 bases). Germline V lookup: CDR1 KGHSH, CDR2 LQKENI. Trimming stripped 3 bases from V and 2 bases from J, with 9 bases between. The CDR3 has 14 residues. The CDR3 loop is CASSPGGNTDTQYF. The CDR3 bases are TGTGCCAGCTCACCGGGGGGAAACACAGATACGCAGTATTTT.